This note documents a single TCR beta chain sequence. Its antigen remains unidentified. A multiplex PCR was run with 60 Vbeta primers and 13 Jbeta primers. The data were produced by immunoSEQ multiplex PCR, yet TCRdb's version contains in-frame clones alone and is incomplete. Here the sample spans fewer than 300,000 clones, roughly 89% being singletons. These data come from a study of cytomegalovirus exposure and HLA in healthy donors. Overall study findings and caveats: A later look showed TCR association rates differing by HLA locus, highest for DRB1 and lowest for HLA-C. Presence/absence analyses took donor sequencing depth as roughly uniform.

The germline gives CDR1 LNHDA, CDR2 SQIVND (reference sequence). Trimming stripped 3 bases from V and 2 bases from J, with 11 bases between. The CDR3 runs to 14 residues. The sequencing input was PBMCs. The receptor comes from a man aged 40-49 years in good health and CMV-seropositive. V usage is TRBV19 and J usage is TRBJ2-7, with D tentatively TRBD1 (6 bases). DNA of the CDR3: TGTGCCAGTAGTATCACGGACAGCACCTACGAGCAGTACTTC. The encoded protein is CASSITDSTYEQYF.